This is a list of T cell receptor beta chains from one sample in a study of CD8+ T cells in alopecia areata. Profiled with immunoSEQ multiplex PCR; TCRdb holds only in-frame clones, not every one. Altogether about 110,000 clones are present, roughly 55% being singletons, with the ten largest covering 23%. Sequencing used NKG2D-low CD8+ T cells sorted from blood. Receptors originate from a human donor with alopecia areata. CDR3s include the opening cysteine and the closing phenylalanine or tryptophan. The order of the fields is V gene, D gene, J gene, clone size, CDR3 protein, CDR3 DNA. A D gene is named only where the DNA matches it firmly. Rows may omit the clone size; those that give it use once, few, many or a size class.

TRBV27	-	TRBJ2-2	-	CASGVTSGGELFF	TGTGCCAGCGGAGTGACTAGTGGCGGGGAGCTGTTTTTT
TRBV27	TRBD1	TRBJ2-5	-	CASSTRGYQETQYF	TGTGCCAGCAGTACCAGGGGGTATCAAGAGACCCAGTACTTC
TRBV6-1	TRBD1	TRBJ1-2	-	CASSEYGTVNYGYTF	TGTGCCAGCAGTGAATATGGGACAGTCAACTATGGCTACACCTTC
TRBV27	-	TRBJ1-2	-	CASSLSGGGYTF	TGTGCCAGCAGTTTGTCTGGTGGTGGCTACACCTTC
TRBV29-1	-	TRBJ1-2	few	CSVETREGYTF	TGCAGCGTTGAAACCAGGGAAGGCTACACCTTC
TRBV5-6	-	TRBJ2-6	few	CASSPPLAGANVLTF	TGTGCCAGCAGCCCCCCGTTGGCTGGGGCCAACGTCCTGACTTTC
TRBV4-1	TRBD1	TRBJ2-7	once	CASSQGPADRGREQYF	TGCGCCAGCAGCCAAGGTCCGGCGGACAGGGGGCGGGAGCAGTACTTC
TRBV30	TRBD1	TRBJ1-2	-	CAWTYTGTDYGYTF	TGTGCCTGGACCTATACCGGGACAGACTATGGCTACACCTTC
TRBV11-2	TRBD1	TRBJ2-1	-	CASSFGDRRTGDEQFF	TGTGCCAGCAGCTTCGGGGACAGGCGTACAGGAGATGAGCAGTTCTTC
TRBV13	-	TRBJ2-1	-	CASSFSTEQFF	TGTGCCAGCAGCTTTTCCACCGAGCAGTTCTTC
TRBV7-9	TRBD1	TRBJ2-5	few	CASSSKLGTVQETQYF	TGTGCCAGCAGCTCCAAATTGGGGACAGTCCAAGAGACCCAGTACTTC
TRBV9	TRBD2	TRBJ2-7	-	CASSPRTSGGKEQYF	TGTGCCAGCAGCCCACGGACTAGCGGAGGAAAAGAGCAGTACTTC
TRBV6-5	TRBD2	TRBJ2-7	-	CASSYAASGRYEQYF	TGTGCCAGCAGTTACGCGGCTAGCGGGAGGTACGAGCAGTACTTC
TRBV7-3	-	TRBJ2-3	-	CASSHRTGGDTQYF	TGTGCCAGCAGTCACAGGACCGGGGGAGATACGCAGTATTTT
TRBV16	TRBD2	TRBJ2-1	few	CASSPPRLAGVGEQFF	TGTGCCAGCAGCCCTCCCCGACTAGCGGGAGTCGGTGAGCAGTTCTTC
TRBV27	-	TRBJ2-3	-	CASSLSSSTDTQYF	TGTGCCAGCAGTTTAAGCTCTAGCACAGATACGCAGTATTTT
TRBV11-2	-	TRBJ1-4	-	CASGAGELFF	TGTGCCAGCGGGGCAGGGGAACTGTTTTTT
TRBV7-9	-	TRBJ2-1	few	CASSASESSYNEQFF	TGTGCCAGCAGCGCTTCCGAAAGCTCCTACAATGAGCAGTTCTTC
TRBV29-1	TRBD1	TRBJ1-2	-	CSVRDRDIYGYTF	TGCAGCGTCCGGGACAGGGATATATATGGCTACACCTTC
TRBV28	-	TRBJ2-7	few	CASRGSELREQYF	TGTGCCAGCAGGGGGTCAGAACTACGAGAGCAGTACTTC
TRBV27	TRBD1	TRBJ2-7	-	CASSLSWDRAGHEQYF	TGTGCCAGCAGTTTATCCTGGGACAGGGCTGGCCACGAGCAGTACTTC
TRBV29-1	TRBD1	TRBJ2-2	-	CSVGGLSGQGGELFF	TGCAGCGTAGGGGGACTCTCAGGACAGGGCGGGGAGCTGTTTTTT
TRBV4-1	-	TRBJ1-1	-	CASSQFVTNTEAFF	TGCGCCAGCAGCCAGTTCGTTACGAACACTGAAGCTTTCTTT
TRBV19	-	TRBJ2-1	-	CASSTDPGDYNEQFF	TGTGCCAGTAGTACGGACCCTGGGGACTACAATGAGCAGTTCTTC
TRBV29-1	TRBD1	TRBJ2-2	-	CSIPGGNTGELFF	TGCAGCATCCCAGGGGGGAACACCGGGGAGCTGTTTTTT
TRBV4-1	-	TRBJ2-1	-	CASSPSPPGEYNEQFF	TGCGCCAGCAGCCCGTCTCCCCCAGGAGAATACAATGAGCAGTTCTTC
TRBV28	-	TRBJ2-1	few	CASTPLGDEQFF	TGTGCCAGCACCCCCCTAGGTGATGAGCAGTTCTTC
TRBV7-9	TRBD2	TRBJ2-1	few	CASSPQAGRAYNEQFF	TGTGCCAGCAGCCCACAAGCGGGGAGGGCCTACAATGAGCAGTTCTTC
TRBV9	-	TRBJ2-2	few	CASSYTGRELFF	TGTGCCAGCAGCTACACTGGGAGGGAGCTGTTTTTT
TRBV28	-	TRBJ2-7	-	CASSVGATREEQYF	TGTGCCAGCAGCGTGGGGGCTACGCGAGAAGAGCAGTACTTC
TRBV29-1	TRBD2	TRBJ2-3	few	CSVEGRTSGDSTDTQYF	TGCAGCGTTGAAGGCAGGACTAGCGGGGATAGCACAGATACGCAGTATTTT
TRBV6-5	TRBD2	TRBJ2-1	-	CASSELAGDEQFF	TGTGCCAGCAGTGAACTAGCGGGAGATGAGCAGTTCTTC
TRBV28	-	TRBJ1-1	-	CAALGAEHPEAFF	TGTGCCGCCCTTGGGGCGGAGCACCCTGAAGCTTTCTTT
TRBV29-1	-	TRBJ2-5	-	CSSQRGGQETQYF	TGCAGCTCCCAAAGGGGTGGCCAAGAGACCCAGTACTTC
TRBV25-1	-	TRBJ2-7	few	CASSDYRDGSYEQYF	TGTGCCAGCAGTGATTACCGGGACGGTTCCTACGAGCAGTACTTC
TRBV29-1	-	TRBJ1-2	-	CSVEDRVEYSNYGYTF	TGCAGCGTTGAAGATCGTGTGGAGTATTCTAACTATGGCTACACCTTC
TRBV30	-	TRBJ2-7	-	CAWSGQTYEQYF	TGTGCCTGGAGTGGACAGACTTACGAGCAGTACTTC
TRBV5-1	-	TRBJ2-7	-	CASSLEVGRDEQYF	TGCGCCAGCAGCTTGGAGGTGGGACGAGACGAGCAGTACTTC
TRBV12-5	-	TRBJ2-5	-	CASGLDTSPGHPKETQYF	TGTGCTAGTGGTTTGGACACATCCCCGGGACACCCGAAAGAGACCCAGTACTTC
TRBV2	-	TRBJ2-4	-	CASSERIAKNIQYF	TGTGCCAGCAGTGAGCGGATAGCCAAAAACATTCAGTACTTC
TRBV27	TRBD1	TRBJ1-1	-	CASSTQGGNTEAFF	TGTGCCAGCAGTACACAGGGGGGGAACACTGAAGCTTTCTTT
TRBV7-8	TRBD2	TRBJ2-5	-	CASSPDPGLAGETQYF	TGTGCCAGCAGCCCAGACCCTGGACTAGCGGGTGAGACCCAGTACTTC
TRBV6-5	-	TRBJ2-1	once	CASSYNEQFF	TGTGCCAGCAGCTACAATGAGCAGTTCTTC
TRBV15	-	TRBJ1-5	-	CATSRDDSNQPQHF	TGTGCCACCAGCAGAGATGACAGCAATCAGCCCCAGCATTTT
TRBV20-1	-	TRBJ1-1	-	CSARDSPEAFF	TGCAGTGCTAGAGACAGCCCTGAAGCTTTCTTT
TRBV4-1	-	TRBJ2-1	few	CASSQAYNEQFF	TGCGCCAGCAGCCAAGCCTACAATGAGCAGTTCTTC
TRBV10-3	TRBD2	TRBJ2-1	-	CAISVGLAGLYNEQFF	TGTGCCATCAGTGTTGGACTAGCGGGGCTTTACAATGAGCAGTTCTTC
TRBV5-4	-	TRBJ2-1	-	CASSSRLHEQFF	TGTGCCAGCAGCTCCAGACTCCATGAGCAGTTCTTC
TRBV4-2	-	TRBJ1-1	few	CASSQGADEAFF	TGTGCCAGCAGCCAAGGGGCAGACGAAGCTTTCTTT
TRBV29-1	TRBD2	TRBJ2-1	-	CSVWAAGGNNEQFF	TGCAGCGTCTGGGCAGCGGGAGGGAACAATGAGCAGTTCTTC
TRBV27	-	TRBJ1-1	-	CASTSLLRNTEAFF	TGTGCCAGCACTTCCCTTCTGCGGAACACTGAAGCTTTCTTT
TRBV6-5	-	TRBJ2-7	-	CASSYWGTAITYEQYF	TGTGCCAGCAGTTACTGGGGGACGGCAATCACCTACGAGCAGTACTTC
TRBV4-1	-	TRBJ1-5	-	CASSQTPGLRGNQPQHF	TGCGCCAGCAGCCAAACCCCAGGACTAAGAGGAAATCAGCCCCAGCATTTT
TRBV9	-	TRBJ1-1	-	CASSVGVGYEAFF	TGTGCCAGCAGCGTAGGCGTGGGGTATGAAGCTTTCTTT
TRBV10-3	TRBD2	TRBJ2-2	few	CAHGGRNTGELFF	TGTGCCCATGGCGGGAGGAACACCGGGGAGCTGTTTTTT
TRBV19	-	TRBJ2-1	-	CASSGGLNEQFF	TGTGCCAGTAGTGGGGGACTTAATGAGCAGTTCTTC
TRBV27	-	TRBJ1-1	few	CASSFGGMNTEAFF	TGTGCCAGCAGTTTTGGGGGGATGAACACTGAAGCTTTCTTT
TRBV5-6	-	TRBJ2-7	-	CASSLVPGNYEQYF	TGTGCCAGCAGCTTAGTCCCGGGGAACTACGAGCAGTACTTC
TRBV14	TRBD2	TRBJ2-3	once	CASSQLAGGTDTQYF	TGTGCCAGCAGCCAGCTAGCGGGAGGCACAGATACGCAGTATTTT